The 30 T cell receptor beta chains below all came from one sample that was sequenced in a study of early T cells in non-severe SARS-CoV-2 infection. Each CDR3 protein gets one entry after TCRdb re-called the 5' RACE reads with MiXCR. The sample holds tens of thousands of distinct CDR3 sequences, roughly an eighth seen once. The sample was whole blood. The receptor set was obtained from an adult who was a healthcare worker with PCR-confirmed SARS-CoV-2 infection or an uninfected control (not recorded which).

The chain carries TRBV6-2 or TRBV6-3 and TRBJ2-4; unclear D gene. V was trimmed by 6 bases and J by 0 bases, leaving 15 bases between them. The CDR3 extends over 16 amino acids. Germline-derived CDR1 and CDR2 are MNHEY and SVGEGT. CDR3 in amino acids: CASSQVEGLAKNIQYF. CDR3 DNA: TGTGCCAGCAGCCAGGTTGAAGGCCTAGCCAAAAACATTCAGTACTTC.

In this sample, this clonotype turned up a few times. The CDR3 here is CASMGGQGHYEQYF. The CDR3 bases are TGTGCCAGCATGGGAGGCCAGGGGCACTACGAGCAGTACTTC. The rearrangement uses TRBV2 and TRBJ2-7; D tentatively reads TRBD1 or TRBD2 (6 bases each). The CDR3 is 14 residues long. Germline loops: CDR1 SNHLY, CDR2 FYNNEI. Trimming took 7 bases from V and 3 from J, leaving 16 bases between them.

This clonotype was recorded at least ten times. The chain combines TRBV6-2 or TRBV6-3 with TRBJ1-1, with D possibly being TRBD1 (5 bases). The CDR3 totals 11 residues. Germline CDR1 MNHEY, CDR2 SVGEGT. V dropped 5 bases and J dropped 9 bases, with 10 bases sitting between them. CDR3 in amino acids: CASSTGTKAFF. The CDR3 coding sequence is TGTGCCAGCAGTACGGGGACCAAAGCTTTCTTT.

The chain combines TRBV7-6 with TRBJ1-1; the D gene is possibly TRBD1 (5 bases). The CDR3 loop spans 13 amino acids. CDR1 and CDR2 from the germline V gene are SGHVS and FNYEAQ. Trimming shortened V by 2 bases and J by 4 bases, and 8 bases separated the two germline ends. In nucleotides, the CDR3 is TGTGCCAGCAGCTTATTGGGGGGCACTGAAGCTTTCTTT. Its translation: CASSLLGGTEAFF.

This clonotype was seen only a few times. The rearrangement uses TRBV3-1 and TRBJ1-1; D is possibly TRBD1 (5 bases). Germline V gives CDR1 LGHDT, CDR2 YNNKEL (reference sequence). This CDR3 region has 13 residues. Trimming stripped 5 bases from V and 7 bases from J, with 14 bases between. CDR3 residues: CASSSSLQGEAFF. In nucleotides, the CDR3 is TGTGCCAGCAGCTCCAGCCTGCAGGGTGAAGCTTTCTTT.

At least ten counts were recorded for this clonotype. V gene TRBV10-3 combines with J gene TRBJ2-3; the D is unclear. In germline, CDR1 is ENHRY, CDR2 SYGVKD. There are 13 residues in the CDR3. Between the trimmed V and J ends, which lost 6 bases and 0 bases, there was a span of 7 bases. Here the CDR3 reads CAIRFASTDTQYF. DNA of the CDR3: TGTGCCATCAGGTTCGCTAGCACAGATACGCAGTATTTT.

A few counts support this clonotype. The chain recombines TRBV11-2 with TRBJ2-7; a possible D gene is TRBD2 (6 bases). The CDR3 is 14 amino acids. V shed 2 bases and J shed 3 bases, with 11 bases lying between them. CDR1 is SGHAT, CDR2 FQNNGV, per germline. For the CDR3, the DNA is TGTGCCAGCAGCTTAAGGGACTTAGACTACGAGCAGTACTTC. Amino acid sequence: CASSLRDLDYEQYF.

This clonotype was detected a few times. The gene calls are TRBV20-1 and TRBJ2-1; 7 bases map to TRBD2. The CDR3 spans 14 residues. Germline trimming cut 5 bases from V and 2 bases from J; bases unmatched to any gene: 6. The V gene's germline CDR1 is DFQATT and CDR2 SNEGSKA (reference sequence). CDR3 amino acids: CSAPRSGAYNEQFF. The CDR3 DNA reads TGCAGTGCTCCCCGCAGCGGGGCCTACAATGAGCAGTTCTTC.

This clonotype has ten or more counts. The gene calls are TRBV19 and TRBJ2-2; 7 bases map to TRBD1. The CDR3 has 15 amino acids. The J segment lost 3 bases and the V segment lost 5 bases, leaving 6 bases of the junction unmatched. Germline CDR1 reads LNHDA; CDR2 reads SQIVND (reference sequence). DNA for the CDR3: TGTGCCAGTAGTTCCCCGGGACAGCACACCGGGGAGCTGTTTTTT. Encoded protein: CASSSPGQHTGELFF.

In its sample, this clonotype was seen many times. The chain couples TRBV25-1 to TRBJ2-5; maybe TRBD2 (6 bases). The CDR3 has 15 amino acids. The germline V gene encodes CDR1 MGHDK and CDR2 SYGVNS. Trimming shortened V by 7 bases and J by 2 bases, and 17 bases separated the two germline ends. For the CDR3, the DNA is TGTGCCAGCAATGCGGGGCACCGGGGGCAAGAGACCCAGTACTTC. Its protein is CASNAGHRGQETQYF.

This clonotype came up many times. The chain links TRBV18 to TRBJ1-4; TRBD1 matches at 11 bases. The CDR3 is 17 residues long. Trimming at V came to 6 bases and at J to 0 bases, leaving 6 bases not matched to a gene. Looked up from germline, CDR1 is KGHSH and CDR2 is LQKENI. The CDR3 region is CASSSGTGGATNEKLFF. CDR3 sequence (DNA): TGTGCCAGCTCGTCCGGGACAGGGGGTGCAACTAATGAAAAACTGTTTTTT.

The chain recombines TRBV20-1 with TRBJ2-5; D is unresolved. Germline CDR1 reads DFQATT; CDR2 reads SNEGSKA (reference sequence). Deletions cut 2 bases from V and 5 bases from J, with 15 bases between. This CDR3 comprises 14 residues. CDR3 in DNA: TGCAGTGCTAGATCTGACATTCGCCCGGAGACCCAGTACTTC. Translated: CSARSDIRPETQYF.

The table lists this clonotype with many counts. The genes are TRBV27 and TRBJ1-1; 10 bases map to TRBD1. Germline CDR1 reads MNHEY; CDR2 reads SMNVEV (reference sequence). The CDR3 consists of 16 residues. J lost 1 base, V lost 5 bases, and 7 bases had no gene match. CDR3 region: CASSPRTGGKNTEAFF. CDR3 nucleotides: TGTGCCAGCAGTCCCAGGACAGGGGGTAAGAACACTGAAGCTTTCTTT.

By sample share, this clonotype is medium-sized. The chain links TRBV7-2 to TRBJ2-5, with D possibly matching TRBD2 (5 bases). Germline lookup yields CDR1 SGHTA and CDR2 FQGNSA. V gave up 0 bases and J gave up 4 bases, with 6 bases separating them. The CDR3 is made up of 13 amino acids. This chain's CDR3 is CASSLAAGETQYF. CDR3 nucleotides: TGTGCCAGCAGCTTAGCGGCGGGAGAGACCCAGTACTTC. Based on the CDR3 plus reference TRBV7-2 and TRBJ2-5, the full variable domain is GAGVSQSPSNKVTEKGKDVELRCDPISGHTALYWYRQSLGQGLEFLIYFQGNSAPDKSGLPSDRFSAERTGGSVSTLTIQRTQQEDSAVYLCASSLAAGETQYFGPGTRLLVL.

The chain carries TRBV11-1 and TRBJ2-3, with a weak D call TRBD2 (6 bases). Germline CDR1 SGHAT, CDR2 FQDESV (reference sequence). This CDR3 is built from 16 residues. The V gene lost 1 base and the J gene lost 4 bases, with 15 bases spanning the gap. The CDR3 DNA is TGTGCCAGCAGCTTAGAGGTCGGGAGCTGGGCAGATACGCAGTATTTT. It is translated as CASSLEVGSWADTQYF.

This clonotype was observed a handful of times. The chain carries TRBV3-1 and TRBJ2-6; D gene unclear. This CDR3 region has 13 residues. The V end was cut by 3 bases, the J end by 0 bases, with 0 bases between. Germline CDR1 is LGHDT and CDR2 is YNNKEL (reference sequence). CDR3: CASSHSGANVLTF. As DNA, the CDR3 is TGTGCCAGCAGCCACTCTGGGGCCAACGTCCTGACTTTC.

The V gene is TRBV10-3, the J gene TRBJ1-1, with D uncertain. There are 15 residues in the CDR3. CDR1 and CDR2 from the germline V gene are ENHRY and SYGVKD. Trimming stripped 2 bases from V and 1 base from J, with 11 bases between. Here the CDR3 reads CAISEGMVGNTEAFF. The CDR3 bases are TGTGCCATCAGTGAGGGGATGGTGGGGAACACTGAAGCTTTCTTT.

The rearrangement uses TRBV30 and TRBJ2-5; TRBD2 aligns across 8 bases. V lost 5 bases, J lost 7 bases, and 12 bases stayed unmatched. The CDR3 spans 14 residues. Germline loops: CDR1 GTSNPN, CDR2 SVGIG (reference sequence). CDR3 sequence (DNA): TGTGCCTGGGGACTAGCTGGGGGACCTGGGACCCAGTACTTC. Encoded protein: CAWGLAGGPGTQYF.

The DNA of the CDR3 is TGTGCCAGCAGCCGTCCAGGGGGGGAAAAACTGTTTTTT. Translation: CASSRPGGEKLFF. V and J are TRBV28 and TRBJ1-4, with TRBD1 matching 7 bases. CDR1 is MDHEN and CDR2 is SYDVKM in the germline V gene. Losses at the gene ends were 6 bases for V and 8 bases for J; bases not matched to a gene: 6. The CDR3 totals 13 residues.

This chain connects TRBV13 to TRBJ2-7, with TRBD1 matching 11 bases. Germline assignment: CDR1 PRHDT and CDR2 FYEKMQ (reference sequence). The V and J ends lost 6 bases and 3 bases, in that order; junction bases with no gene match: 1. The CDR3 loop spans 13 amino acids. The CDR3 loop is CASSGTGGYEQYF. The CDR3, as DNA: TGTGCCAGCAGTGGGACAGGGGGCTACGAGCAGTACTTC.

The chain employs TRBV5-4 and TRBJ2-5, with D uncertain. This CDR3 has 13 amino acids. V lost 1 base, J lost 1 base, and 5 bases lay in between. Germline lookup yields CDR1 SGHNT and CDR2 YYREEE (reference sequence). CDR3 sequence: CASSLSIQETQYF. In nucleotides, the CDR3 is TGTGCCAGCAGCTTGAGCATCCAAGAGACCCAGTACTTC.

This clonotype showed up many times. The chain has TRBV11-2 and TRBJ1-5; 9 positions agree with TRBD1. After removal of 3 bases from V and 4 bases from J, the junction contained 4 bases not matched to a gene. Per the germline V gene, CDR1 is SGHAT and CDR2 is FQNNGV. This CDR3 contains 15 residues. For the CDR3, the DNA is TGTGCCAGCAGCTTCGGACAGGGGCTGAATCAGCCCCAGCATTTT. This codes for CASSFGQGLNQPQHF.

This clonotype was counted ten times or more. The gene calls are TRBV6-6 and TRBJ2-1, with TRBD2 identical over 8 bases. V shed 0 bases and J 6 bases; nucleotides not matched to a gene: 13. Germline CDR1 MNHNY, CDR2 SVGAGI (reference sequence). The CDR3 contains 18 residues. The CDR3: CASSYSPPLSGRSNEQFF. CDR3 nucleotide sequence: TGTGCCAGCAGTTACTCCCCCCCTTTGAGCGGGAGAAGCAATGAGCAGTTCTTC.

This clonotype appeared many times. V is TRBV7-2 and J is TRBJ2-1; 7 nucleotides match TRBD1. Trimming removed 3 bases from V and 7 bases from J; junction bases left unmatched: 9. The CDR3 has 15 residues. From germline, CDR1 is SGHTA and CDR2 FQGNSA. The chain's CDR3 is CASSFTGDRSNEQFF. CDR3 nucleotides: TGTGCCAGCAGCTTCACAGGGGATCGTTCGAATGAGCAGTTCTTC.

This clonotype was counted at least ten times. The V gene is TRBV29-1, the J gene TRBJ1-3; D remains ambiguous. The CDR3 consists of 13 residues. Trimming pared 5 bases from V and 0 bases from J, leaving 8 bases between. In germline, CDR1 is SQVTM, CDR2 ANQGSEA. The CDR3 region has the DNA TGCAGCGTTAGCGCTAGCTCTGGAAACACCATATATTTT. Its translation is CSVSASSGNTIYF.

The J gene is TRBJ2-4, the V gene TRBV7-9; 8 bases fit TRBD2. The CDR3 contains 21 residues. In germline, CDR1 is SEHNR, CDR2 FQNEAQ (reference sequence). V shed 5 bases, J shed 2 bases, and the junction held 23 bases outside the gene matches. CDR3 residues: CASSPNRAELGSGKTKNIQYF. The CDR3 region has the DNA TGTGCCAGCAGCCCGAATCGGGCCGAATTGGGTAGCGGGAAAACCAAAAACATTCAGTACTTC.

The chain carries TRBV12-3 or TRBV12-4 and TRBJ2-7; D possibly uses TRBD1 or TRBD2 (5 bases each). This CDR3 region has 14 residues. V was trimmed by 5 bases and J by 0 bases, leaving 11 bases between them. CDR3 loop: CASSPEGRSYEQYF. DNA of the CDR3: TGTGCCAGCAGTCCAGAGGGGCGCTCCTACGAGCAGTACTTC.

The gene calls are TRBV28 and TRBJ2-3; TRBD2 agrees at 12 bases. Germline values: CDR1 MDHEN, CDR2 SYDVKM. J gave up 5 bases and V 5 bases, and 2 bases lay outside the gene matches. The CDR3 contains 14 residues. In DNA, the CDR3 is TGTGCCAGCAGTCCACTAGCGGGAGGAGATACGCAGTATTTT. It yields the protein CASSPLAGGDTQYF.

V gene TRBV12-3 or TRBV12-4 combines with J gene TRBJ2-3; 9 bases agree with TRBD2. The CDR3 totals 15 residues. V lost 2 bases, J lost 2 bases, and 2 bases stayed unmatched. CDR3 loop: CASSLLAGDTDTQYF. As DNA, the CDR3 is TGTGCCAGCAGTTTATTAGCGGGGGACACAGATACGCAGTATTTT.

This clonotype was observed a handful of times. This rearrangement joins TRBV10-3 to TRBJ1-2; D gene ambiguous. The ends were cut back, 0 bases at V and 4 bases at J, with 12 bases in the middle. The CDR3 has 15 residues. Looked up from germline, CDR1 is ENHRY and CDR2 is SYGVKD. As DNA, the CDR3 is TGTGCCATCAGTGAGTCGGACGCTTCCCTCTATGGCTACACCTTC. It codes for CAISESDASLYGYTF.